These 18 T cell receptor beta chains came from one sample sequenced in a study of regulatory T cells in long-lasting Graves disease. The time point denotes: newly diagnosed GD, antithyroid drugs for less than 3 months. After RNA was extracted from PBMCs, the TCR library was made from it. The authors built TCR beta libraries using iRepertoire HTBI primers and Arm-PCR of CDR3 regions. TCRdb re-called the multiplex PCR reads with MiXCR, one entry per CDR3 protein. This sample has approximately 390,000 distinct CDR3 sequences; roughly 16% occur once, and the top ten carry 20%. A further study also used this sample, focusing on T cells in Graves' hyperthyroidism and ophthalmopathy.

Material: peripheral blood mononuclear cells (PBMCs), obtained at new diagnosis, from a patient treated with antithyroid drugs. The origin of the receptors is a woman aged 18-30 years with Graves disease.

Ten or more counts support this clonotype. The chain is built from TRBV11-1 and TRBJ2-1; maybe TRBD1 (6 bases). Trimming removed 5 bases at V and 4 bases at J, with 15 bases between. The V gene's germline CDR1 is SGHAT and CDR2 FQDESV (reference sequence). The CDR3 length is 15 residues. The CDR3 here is CASSPRTDFYNEQFF. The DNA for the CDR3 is TGTGCCAGCAGCCCCCGGACAGACTTTTACAATGAGCAGTTCTTC.

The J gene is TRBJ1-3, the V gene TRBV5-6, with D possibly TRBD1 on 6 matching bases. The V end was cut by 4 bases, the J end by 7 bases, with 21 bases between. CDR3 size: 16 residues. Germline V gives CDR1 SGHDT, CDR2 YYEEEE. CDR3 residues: CASSPLDRSVENTIYF. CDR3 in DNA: TGTGCCAGCAGCCCACTTGACAGGTCGGTGGAGAACACCATATATTTT.

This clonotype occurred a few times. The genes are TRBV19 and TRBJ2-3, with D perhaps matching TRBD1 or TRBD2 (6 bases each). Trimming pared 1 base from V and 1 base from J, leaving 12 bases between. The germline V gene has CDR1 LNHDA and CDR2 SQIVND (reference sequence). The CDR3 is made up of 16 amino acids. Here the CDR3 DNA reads TGTGCCAGTAGTATAGGTGACGGGGGCGGCACAGATACGCAGTATTTT. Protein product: CASSIGDGGGTDTQYF.

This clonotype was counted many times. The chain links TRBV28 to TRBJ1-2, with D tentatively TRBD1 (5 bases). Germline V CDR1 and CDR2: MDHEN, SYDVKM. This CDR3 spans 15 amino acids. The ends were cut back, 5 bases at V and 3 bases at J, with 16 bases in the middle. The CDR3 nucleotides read TGTGCCAGCAGTATCGGACAAGGAGGGGACTATGGCTACACCTTC. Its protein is CASSIGQGGDYGYTF.

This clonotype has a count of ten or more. CDR3 loop: CASSLKALGTEAFF. The DNA of the CDR3 is TGTGCCAGCAGCTTAAAAGCCCTAGGAACTGAAGCTTTCTTT. This chain connects TRBV7-8 to TRBJ1-1, with D unresolved. The CDR3 length is 14 residues. CDR1 and CDR2 (germline): SGHVS, FQNEAQ. The germline V and J ends were trimmed by 2 bases and 5 bases, with 12 bases remaining between them.

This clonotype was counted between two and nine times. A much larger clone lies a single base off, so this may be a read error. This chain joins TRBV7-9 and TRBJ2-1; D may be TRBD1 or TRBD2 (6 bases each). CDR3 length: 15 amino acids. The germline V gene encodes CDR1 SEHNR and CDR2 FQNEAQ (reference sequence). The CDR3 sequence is CASSLEGGLGNEQSF. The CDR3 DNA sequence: TGTGCCAGCAGCTTAGAGGGGGGACTGGGCAATGAGCAGTCCTTC.

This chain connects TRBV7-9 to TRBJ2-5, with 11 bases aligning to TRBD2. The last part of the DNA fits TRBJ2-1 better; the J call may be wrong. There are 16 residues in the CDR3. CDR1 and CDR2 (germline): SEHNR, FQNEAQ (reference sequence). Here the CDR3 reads CASSLVVGLAGVEQFF. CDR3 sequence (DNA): TGTGCCAGCAGCTTAGTCGTTGGACTAGCGGGCGTTGAGCAGTTCTTC.

The CDR3: CATSTHRGTTEAFF. CDR3 DNA sequence: TGTGCCACCAGCACCCACAGGGGTACCACTGAAGCTTTCTTT. The rearrangement links TRBV15 to TRBJ1-1; 7 positions agree with TRBD1. The CDR3 has 14 residues. CDR1 and CDR2 (germline): LNHNV, YYDKDF (reference sequence). The V gene end was trimmed by 4 bases and the J gene end by 4 bases; junction bases not matched to a gene: 6.

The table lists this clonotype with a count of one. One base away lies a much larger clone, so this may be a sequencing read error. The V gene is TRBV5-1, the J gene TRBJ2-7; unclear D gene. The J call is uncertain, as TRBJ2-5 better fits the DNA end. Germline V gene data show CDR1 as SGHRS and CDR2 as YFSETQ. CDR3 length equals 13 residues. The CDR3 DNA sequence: TGCACCAGCAGCTTGTATCGTGGAGAGACCCAGTACTTC. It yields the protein CTSSLYRGETQYF.

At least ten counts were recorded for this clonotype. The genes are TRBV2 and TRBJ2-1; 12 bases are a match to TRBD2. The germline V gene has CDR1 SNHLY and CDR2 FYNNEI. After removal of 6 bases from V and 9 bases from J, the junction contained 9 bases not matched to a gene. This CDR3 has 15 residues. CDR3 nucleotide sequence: TGTGCCAGCAGCCCGACTAGCGGGAGTGGCGGTGAGCAGTTCTTC. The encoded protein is CASSPTSGSGGEQFF.

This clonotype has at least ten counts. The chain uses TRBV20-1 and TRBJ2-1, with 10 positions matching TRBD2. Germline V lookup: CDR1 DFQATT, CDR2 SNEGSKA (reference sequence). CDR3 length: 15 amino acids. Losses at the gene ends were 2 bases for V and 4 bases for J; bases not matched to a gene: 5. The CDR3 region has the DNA TGCAGTGCTAGAAGGCTAGCGGGAGTATACAATGAGCAGTTCTTC. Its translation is CSARRLAGVYNEQFF.

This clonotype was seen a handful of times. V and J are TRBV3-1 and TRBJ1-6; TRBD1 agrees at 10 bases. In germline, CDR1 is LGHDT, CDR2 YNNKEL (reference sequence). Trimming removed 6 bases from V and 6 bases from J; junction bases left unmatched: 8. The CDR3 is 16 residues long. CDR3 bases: TGTGCCAGCAGTTACACCGGGACAGGGGTTAATTCACCCCTCCACTTT. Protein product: CASSYTGTGVNSPLHF.

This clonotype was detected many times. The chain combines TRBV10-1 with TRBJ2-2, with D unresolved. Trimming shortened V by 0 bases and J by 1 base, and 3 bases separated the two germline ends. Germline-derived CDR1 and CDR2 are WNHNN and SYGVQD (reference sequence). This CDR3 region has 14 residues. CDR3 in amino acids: CASSESGNTGELFF. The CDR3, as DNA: TGCGCCAGCAGTGAGTCAGGGAACACCGGGGAGCTGTTTTTT.

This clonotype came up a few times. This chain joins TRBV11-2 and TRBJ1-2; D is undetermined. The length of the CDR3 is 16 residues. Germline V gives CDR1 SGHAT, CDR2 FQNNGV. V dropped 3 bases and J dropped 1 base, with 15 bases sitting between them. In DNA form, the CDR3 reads TGTGCCAGCAGCTTTTTGGGTCGGGAGCGTAACTATGGCTACACCTTC. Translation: CASSFLGRERNYGYTF.

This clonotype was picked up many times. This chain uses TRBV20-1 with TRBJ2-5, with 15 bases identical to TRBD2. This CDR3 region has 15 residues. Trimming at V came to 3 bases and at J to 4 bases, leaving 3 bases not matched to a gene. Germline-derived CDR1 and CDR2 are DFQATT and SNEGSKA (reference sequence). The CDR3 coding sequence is TGCAGTGCTAGTGGGACTAGCGGGAGGACAGAGACCCAGTACTTC. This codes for CSASGTSGRTETQYF.

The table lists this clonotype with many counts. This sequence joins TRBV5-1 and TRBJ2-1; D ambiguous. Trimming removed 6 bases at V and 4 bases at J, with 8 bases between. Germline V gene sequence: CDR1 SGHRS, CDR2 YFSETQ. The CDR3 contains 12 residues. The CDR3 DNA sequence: TGCGCCAGCATGGATGATTACAATGAGCAGTTCTTC. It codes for CASMDDYNEQFF.

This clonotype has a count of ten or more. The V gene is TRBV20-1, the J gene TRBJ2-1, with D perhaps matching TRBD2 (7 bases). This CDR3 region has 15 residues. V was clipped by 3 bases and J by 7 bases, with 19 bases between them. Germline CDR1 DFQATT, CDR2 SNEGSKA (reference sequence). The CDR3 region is CSARLPRGLGNEQFF. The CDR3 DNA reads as TGCAGTGCTAGGCTCCCGCGGGGGCTAGGAAATGAGCAGTTCTTC.

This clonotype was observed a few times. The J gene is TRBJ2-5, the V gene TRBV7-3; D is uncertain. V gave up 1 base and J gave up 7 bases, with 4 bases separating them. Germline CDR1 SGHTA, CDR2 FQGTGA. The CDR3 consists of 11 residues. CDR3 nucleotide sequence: TGTGCCAGCAGCTTAATCGGGACCCAGTACTTC. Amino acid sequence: CASSLIGTQYF.